The sample holds a few counts of the clone carrying this TCR beta chain. The antigen remains unidentified. Deletions cut 1 base from V and 3 bases from J, with 13 bases between. Germline V gene data show CDR1 as GTSNPN and CDR2 as SVGIG (reference sequence). This CDR3 is built from 14 residues. Each single cDNA molecule received a unique molecular identifier. TCRdb re-derived calls from the 5' RACE reads in MiXCR, one entry per CDR3 protein. This table holds roughly 43,000 distinct CDR3 sequences, 20% to 25% found once. The sample comes from a study of early T cells in non-severe SARS-CoV-2 infection. Overall study context: The sequenced material was bulk RNA from unsorted whole blood, and its chains were unpaired.

Study-wide results and caveats: In VDJdb matching, anti-spike CD8 responses were favored while private and CD4 specificities went missing.

This specimen consisted of whole blood, obtained at baseline. V gene TRBV30 combines with J gene TRBJ2-7; D remains ambiguous. This TCR came from an adult who was a healthcare worker with PCR-confirmed SARS-CoV-2 infection or an uninfected control (not recorded which). For the CDR3, the DNA is TGTGCCTGGAGTGAAGGGTGGACGAACTACGAGCAGTACTTC. Amino acid sequence: CAWSEGWTNYEQYF.